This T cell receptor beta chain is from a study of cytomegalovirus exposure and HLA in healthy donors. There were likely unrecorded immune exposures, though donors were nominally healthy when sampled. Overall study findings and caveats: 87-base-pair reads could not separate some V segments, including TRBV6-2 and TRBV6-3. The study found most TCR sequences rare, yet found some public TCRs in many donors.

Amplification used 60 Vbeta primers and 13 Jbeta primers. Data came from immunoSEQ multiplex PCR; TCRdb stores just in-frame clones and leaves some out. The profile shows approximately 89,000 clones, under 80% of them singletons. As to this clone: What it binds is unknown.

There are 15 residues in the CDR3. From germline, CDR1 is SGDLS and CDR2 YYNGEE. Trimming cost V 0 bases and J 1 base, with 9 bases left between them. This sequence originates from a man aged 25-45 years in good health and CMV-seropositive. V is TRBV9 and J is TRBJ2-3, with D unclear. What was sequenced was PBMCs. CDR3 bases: TGTGCCAGCAGCGTAGACCGGGTGCGCACAGATACGCAGTATTTT. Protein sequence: CASSVDRVRTDTQYF.